What follows is one T cell receptor (beta chain) and its context. The ends were cut back, 8 bases at V and 4 bases at J, with 8 bases in the middle. Germline CDR1 SGHTA, CDR2 FQGNSA. This CDR3 region has 11 residues. This sample was taken from a study of T cell changes during pregnancy in multiple sclerosis. Profiled with immunoSEQ multiplex PCR; TCRdb holds only in-frame clones, not every one. The sample has tens of thousands of clones, roughly 93% seen once. Sequencing was performed on peripheral blood, taken in the third trimester of pregnancy. The TCR was taken from a female donor with multiple sclerosis, enrolled in a pregnancy study. The chain uses TRBV7-2 and TRBJ1-2; D not certain. For the CDR3, the DNA is TGTGCCAGCGGTGAGGTCTATGGCTACACCTTC. Translation gives CASGEVYGYTF.